This TCR beta chain came from a study of human T cells and chemical hapten exposure. In the source study's methods: Across samples, TCR counts had a median of approximately 100,000 and ranged from about 20,000 to 750,000. MiXCR was run by TCRdb on the RACE reads, yielding one entry per CDR3 protein. The V and J calls follow TCRdb's processing rather than the paper's. The data show 35,000 to 45,000 distinct CDR3 sequences, more than 9.5% seen once. The table lists this clonotype with a few counts. This sample's time point: patch test 3, about 24 weeks after DPC sensitization. Specified treatment: therapeutic diphenylcyclopropenone sensitization with weekly scalp DPC. Total RNA was extracted from unfractionated whole blood. The drawing of blood occurred before each patch test was applied. This sequence was found in a woman between 40 and 50 years old with alopecia areata. Some clones in this sample may be carry-over from other donors' samples. The sample here was whole blood, taken in connection with sensitization to the hapten diphenylcyclopropenone (DPC).

CDR3 sequence: CASSSRGLSYGYTF. The CDR3 nucleotides are TGTGCCAGCAGTTCCAGGGGGCTATCCTATGGCTACACCTTC. The J gene is TRBJ1-2, the V gene TRBV27; TRBD1 aligns across 8 bases. The CDR3 runs to 14 residues. The germline V gene has CDR1 MNHEY and CDR2 SMNVEV (reference sequence). With 4 bases clipped from V and 4 bases from J, the junction kept 5 bases outside the gene matches.